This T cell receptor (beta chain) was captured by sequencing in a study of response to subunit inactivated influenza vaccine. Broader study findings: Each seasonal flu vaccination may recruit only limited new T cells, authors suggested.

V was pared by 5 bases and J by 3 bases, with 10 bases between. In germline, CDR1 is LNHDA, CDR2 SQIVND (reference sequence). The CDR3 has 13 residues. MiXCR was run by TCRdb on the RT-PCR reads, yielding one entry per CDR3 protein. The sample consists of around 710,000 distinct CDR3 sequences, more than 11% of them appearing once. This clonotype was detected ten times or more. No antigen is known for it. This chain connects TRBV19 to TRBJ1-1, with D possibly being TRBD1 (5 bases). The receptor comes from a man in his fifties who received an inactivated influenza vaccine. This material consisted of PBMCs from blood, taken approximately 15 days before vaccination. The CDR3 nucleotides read TGTGCCAGTAGTCCTCGGGGGTACACTGAAGCTTTCTTT. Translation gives CASSPRGYTEAFF. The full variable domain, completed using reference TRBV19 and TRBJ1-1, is DGGITQSPKYLFRKEGQNVTLSCEQNLNHDAMYWYRQDPGQGLRLIYYSQIVNDFQKGDIAEGYSVSREKKESFPLTVTSAQKNPTAFYLCASSPRGYTEAFFGQGTRLTVV.